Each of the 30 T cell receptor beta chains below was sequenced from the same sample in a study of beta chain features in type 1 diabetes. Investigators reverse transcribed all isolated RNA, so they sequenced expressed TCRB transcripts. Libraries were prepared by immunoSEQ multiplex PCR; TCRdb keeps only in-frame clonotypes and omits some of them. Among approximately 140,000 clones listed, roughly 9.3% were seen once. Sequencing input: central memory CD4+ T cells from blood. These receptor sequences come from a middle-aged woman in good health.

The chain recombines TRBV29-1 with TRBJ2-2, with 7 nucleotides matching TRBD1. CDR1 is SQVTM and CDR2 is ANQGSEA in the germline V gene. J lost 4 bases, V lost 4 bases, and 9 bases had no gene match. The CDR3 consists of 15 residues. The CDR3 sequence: CSVGLGGLGTGELFF. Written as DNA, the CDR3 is TGCAGCGTTGGTCTAGGGGGCCTGGGCACCGGGGAGCTGTTTTTT.

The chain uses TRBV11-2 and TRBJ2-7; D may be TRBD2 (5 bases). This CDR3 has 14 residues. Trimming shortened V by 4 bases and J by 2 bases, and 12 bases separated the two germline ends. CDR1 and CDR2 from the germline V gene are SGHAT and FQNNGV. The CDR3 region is CASSSGSGAYEQYF. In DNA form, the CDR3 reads TGTGCCAGCAGCTCGGGCAGCGGTGCCTACGAGCAGTACTTC.

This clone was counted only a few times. CDR3 protein: CASRKVAGGSNEQFF. In DNA form, the CDR3 reads TGTGCCAGCAGAAAGGTAGCGGGGGGTTCTAATGAGCAGTTCTTC. The chain recombines TRBV2 with TRBJ2-1, with 10 positions matching TRBD2. CDR1 is SNHLY and CDR2 is FYNNEI in the germline V gene. V shed 6 bases, J shed 7 bases, and the junction held 9 bases outside the gene matches. The CDR3 length is 15 residues. The full variable domain, its missing parts supplied by reference TRBV2 and TRBJ2-1, is EPEVTQTPSHQVTQMGQEVILRCVPISNHLYFYWYRQILGQKVEFLVSFYNNEISEKSEIFDDQFSVERPDGSNFTLKIRSTKLEDSAMYFCASRKVAGGSNEQFFGPGTRLTVL.

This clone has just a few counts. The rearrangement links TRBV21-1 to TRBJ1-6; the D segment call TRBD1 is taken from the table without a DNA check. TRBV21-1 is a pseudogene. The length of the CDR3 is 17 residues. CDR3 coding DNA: TGTGCCAGCAGTGGACATGCTCTGAGCTCCTATAATTCACCCCTCCACTTT. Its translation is CASSGHALSSYNSPLHF.

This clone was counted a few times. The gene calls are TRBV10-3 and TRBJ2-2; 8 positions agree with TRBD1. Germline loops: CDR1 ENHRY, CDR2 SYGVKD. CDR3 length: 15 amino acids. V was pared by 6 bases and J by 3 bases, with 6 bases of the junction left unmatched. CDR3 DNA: TGTGCCATCAGCGGACAGGGCCAGGACACCGGGGAGCTGTTTTTT. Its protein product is CAISGQGQDTGELFF.

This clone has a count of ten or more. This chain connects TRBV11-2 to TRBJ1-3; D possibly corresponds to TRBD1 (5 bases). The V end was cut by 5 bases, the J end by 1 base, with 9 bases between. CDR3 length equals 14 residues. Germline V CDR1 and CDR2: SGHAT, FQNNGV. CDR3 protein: CASSPGKSGNTIYF. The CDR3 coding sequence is TGTGCCAGCAGCCCAGGGAAGTCTGGAAACACCATATATTTT.

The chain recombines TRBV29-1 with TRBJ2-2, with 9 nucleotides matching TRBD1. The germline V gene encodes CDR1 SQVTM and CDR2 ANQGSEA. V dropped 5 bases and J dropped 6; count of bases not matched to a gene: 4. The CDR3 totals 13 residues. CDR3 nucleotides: TGCAGCGTTCGGACAGGGGCCTCCGGGGAGCTGTTTTTT. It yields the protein CSVRTGASGELFF.

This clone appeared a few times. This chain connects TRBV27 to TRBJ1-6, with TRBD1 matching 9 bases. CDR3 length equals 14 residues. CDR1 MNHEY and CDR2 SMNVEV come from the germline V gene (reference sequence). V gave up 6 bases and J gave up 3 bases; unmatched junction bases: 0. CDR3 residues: CASRTGGYNSPLHF. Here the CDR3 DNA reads TGTGCCAGCAGGACAGGGGGCTATAATTCACCCCTCCACTTT.

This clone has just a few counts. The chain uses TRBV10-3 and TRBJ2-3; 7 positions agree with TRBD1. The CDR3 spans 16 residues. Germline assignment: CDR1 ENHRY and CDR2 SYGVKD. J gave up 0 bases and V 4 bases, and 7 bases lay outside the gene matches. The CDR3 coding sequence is TGTGCCATCAGTGGGACAGGACGATCTAGCACAGATACGCAGTATTTT. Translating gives CAISGTGRSSTDTQYF.

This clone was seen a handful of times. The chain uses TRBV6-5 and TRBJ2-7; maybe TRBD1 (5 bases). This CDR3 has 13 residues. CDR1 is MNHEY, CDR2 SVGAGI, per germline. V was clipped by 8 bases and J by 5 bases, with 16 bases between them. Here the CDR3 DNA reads TGTGCCAGCCGTCAGGTCTCCAGGGACGAGCAGTACTTC. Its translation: CASRQVSRDEQYF.

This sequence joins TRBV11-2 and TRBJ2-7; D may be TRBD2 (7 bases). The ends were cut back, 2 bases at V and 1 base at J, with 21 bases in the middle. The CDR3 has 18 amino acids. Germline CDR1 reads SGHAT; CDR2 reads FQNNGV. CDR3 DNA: TGTGCCAGCAGCTTACCGGTTTTTGGGGGGGGCCCATCCTACGAGCAGTACTTC. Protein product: CASSLPVFGGGPSYEQYF.

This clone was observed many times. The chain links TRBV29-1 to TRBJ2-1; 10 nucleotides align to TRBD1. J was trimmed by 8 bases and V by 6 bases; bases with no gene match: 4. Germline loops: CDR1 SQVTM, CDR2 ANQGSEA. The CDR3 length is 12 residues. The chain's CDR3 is CSVGQGGDEQFF. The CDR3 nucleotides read TGCAGCGTCGGACAGGGGGGAGATGAGCAGTTCTTC.

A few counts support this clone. CDR3 residues: CASSLRRGPQETQYF. The CDR3 nucleotides read TGTGCCAGCAGCTTGAGGCGGGGGCCCCAAGAGACCCAGTACTTC. The chain is built from TRBV7-2 and TRBJ2-5; D possibly corresponds to TRBD2 (7 bases). V lost 3 bases to trimming and J lost 1 base, with 12 bases between them. The CDR3 is 15 amino acids. From germline, CDR1 is SGHTA and CDR2 FQGNSA.

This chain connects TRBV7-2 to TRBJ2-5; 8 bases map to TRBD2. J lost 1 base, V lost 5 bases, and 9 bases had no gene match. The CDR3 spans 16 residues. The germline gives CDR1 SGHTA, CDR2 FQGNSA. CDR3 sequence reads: CASSPQRGYSQETQYF. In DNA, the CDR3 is TGTGCCAGCAGCCCACAGCGGGGGTATAGCCAAGAGACCCAGTACTTC.

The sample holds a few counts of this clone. The CDR3 loop reads CASSSSRAGSDTEAFF. In DNA form, the CDR3 reads TGTGCCAGCAGTTCCTCAAGGGCAGGGTCGGACACTGAAGCTTTCTTT. This sequence joins TRBV6-5 and TRBJ1-1; TRBD1 is a possible D gene (5 bases). The CDR3 is made up of 16 amino acids. The V gene lost 4 bases and the J gene lost 3 bases, with 18 bases spanning the gap. Per germline, CDR1 MNHEY and CDR2 SVGAGI.

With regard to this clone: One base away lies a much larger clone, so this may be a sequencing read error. The CDR3 is CASSFAGELFF. Written as DNA, the CDR3 is TGTGCCAGCAGCTTCGCCGGGGAGCTGTTTTTT. The chain carries TRBV7-8 and TRBJ2-2; no clear D. The CDR3 is 11 residues long. V gave up 3 bases and J gave up 6 bases, with 2 bases separating them. In germline, CDR1 is SGHVS, CDR2 FQNEAQ.

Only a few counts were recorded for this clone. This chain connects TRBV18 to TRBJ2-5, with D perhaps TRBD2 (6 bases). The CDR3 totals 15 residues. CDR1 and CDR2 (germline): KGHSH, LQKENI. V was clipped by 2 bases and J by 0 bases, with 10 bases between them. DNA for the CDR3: TGTGCCAGCTCACCAAGGGCTAGCGACCAAGAGACCCAGTACTTC. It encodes CASSPRASDQETQYF.

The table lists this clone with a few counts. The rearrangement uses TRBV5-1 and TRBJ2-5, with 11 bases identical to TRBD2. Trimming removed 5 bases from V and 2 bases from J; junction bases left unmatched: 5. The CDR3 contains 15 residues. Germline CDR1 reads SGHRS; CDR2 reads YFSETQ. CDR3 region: CASRSTSGAQETQYF. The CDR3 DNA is TGCGCCAGCAGATCGACTAGCGGGGCACAAGAGACCCAGTACTTC.

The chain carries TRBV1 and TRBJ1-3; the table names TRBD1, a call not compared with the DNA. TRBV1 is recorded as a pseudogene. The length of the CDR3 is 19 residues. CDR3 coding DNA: TGCACCAGCAGCCAAGACCGCATAGGGGTTCCCTTCTCTGGAAACACCATATATTTT. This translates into CTSSQDRIGVPFSGNTIYF.

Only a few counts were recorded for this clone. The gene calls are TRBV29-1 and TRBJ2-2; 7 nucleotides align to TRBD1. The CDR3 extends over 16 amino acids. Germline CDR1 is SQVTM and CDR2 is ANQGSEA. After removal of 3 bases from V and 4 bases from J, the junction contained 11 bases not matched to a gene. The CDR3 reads CSVERDSSPPTGELFF. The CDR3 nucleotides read TGCAGCGTTGAGAGGGACAGCTCTCCCCCCACCGGGGAGCTGTTTTTT.

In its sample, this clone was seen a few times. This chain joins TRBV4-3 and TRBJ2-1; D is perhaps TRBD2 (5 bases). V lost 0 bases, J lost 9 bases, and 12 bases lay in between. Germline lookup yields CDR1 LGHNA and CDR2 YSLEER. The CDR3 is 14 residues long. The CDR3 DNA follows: TGCGCCAGCAGCCAAGATGGACTGAGAGGTGAGCAGTTCTTC. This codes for CASSQDGLRGEQFF.

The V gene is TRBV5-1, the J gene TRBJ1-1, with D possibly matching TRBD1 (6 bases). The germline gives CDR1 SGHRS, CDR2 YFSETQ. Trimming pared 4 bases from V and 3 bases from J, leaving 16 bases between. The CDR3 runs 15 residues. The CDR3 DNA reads TGCGCCAGCAGCCCCGGTGATGGGGGCCACACTGAAGCTTTCTTT. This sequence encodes CASSPGDGGHTEAFF.

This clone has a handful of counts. CDR3 amino acids: CASSSGVFYEQYF. CDR3 nucleotides: TGTGCCAGCAGCTCGGGAGTATTCTACGAGCAGTACTTC. The V and J genes are TRBV5-4 and TRBJ2-7, with D maybe TRBD2 (6 bases). Germline CDR1 SGHNT, CDR2 YYREEE (reference sequence). V shed 3 bases and J shed 3 bases, with 10 bases lying between them. The CDR3 has 13 amino acids.

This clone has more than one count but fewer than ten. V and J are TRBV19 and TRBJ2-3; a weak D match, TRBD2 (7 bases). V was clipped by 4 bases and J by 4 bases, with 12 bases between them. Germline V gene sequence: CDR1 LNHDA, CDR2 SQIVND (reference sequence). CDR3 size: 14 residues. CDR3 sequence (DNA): TGTGCCAGTAGTACTGGGGGGGCGGCAGATACGCAGTATTTT. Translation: CASSTGGAADTQYF.

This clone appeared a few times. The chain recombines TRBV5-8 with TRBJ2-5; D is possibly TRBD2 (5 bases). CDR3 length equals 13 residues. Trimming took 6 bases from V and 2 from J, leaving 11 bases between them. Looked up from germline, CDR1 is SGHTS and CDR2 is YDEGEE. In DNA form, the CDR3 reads TGTGCCAGCAACCTAGCATTACAAGAGACCCAGTACTTC. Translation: CASNLALQETQYF.

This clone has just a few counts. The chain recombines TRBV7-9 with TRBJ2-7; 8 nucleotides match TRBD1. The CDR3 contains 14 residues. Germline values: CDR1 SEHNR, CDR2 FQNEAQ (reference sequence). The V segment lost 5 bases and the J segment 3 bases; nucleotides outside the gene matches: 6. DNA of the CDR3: TGTGCCAGCAGCAAAGGACAGGGTCGCTACGAGCAGTACTTC. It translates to CASSKGQGRYEQYF.

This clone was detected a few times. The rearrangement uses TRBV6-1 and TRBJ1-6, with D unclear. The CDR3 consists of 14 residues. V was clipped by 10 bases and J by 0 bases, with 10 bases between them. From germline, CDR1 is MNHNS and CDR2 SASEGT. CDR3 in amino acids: CATRANSYNSPLHF. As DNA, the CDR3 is TGTGCCACCAGAGCGAACTCCTATAATTCACCCCTCCACTTT.

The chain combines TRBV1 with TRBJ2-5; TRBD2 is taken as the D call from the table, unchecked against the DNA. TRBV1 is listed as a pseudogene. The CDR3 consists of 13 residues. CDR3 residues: CTSSTSGEETQYF. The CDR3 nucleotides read TGCACCAGCAGCACTAGCGGGGAAGAGACCCAGTACTTC.

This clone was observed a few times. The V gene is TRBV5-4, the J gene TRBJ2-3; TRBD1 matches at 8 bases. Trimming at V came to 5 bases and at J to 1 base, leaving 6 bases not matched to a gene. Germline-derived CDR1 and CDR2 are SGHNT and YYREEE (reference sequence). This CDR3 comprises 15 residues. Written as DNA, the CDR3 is TGTGCCAGCAGTAAGACAGGGGCCGGCACAGATACGCAGTATTTT. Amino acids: CASSKTGAGTDTQYF.

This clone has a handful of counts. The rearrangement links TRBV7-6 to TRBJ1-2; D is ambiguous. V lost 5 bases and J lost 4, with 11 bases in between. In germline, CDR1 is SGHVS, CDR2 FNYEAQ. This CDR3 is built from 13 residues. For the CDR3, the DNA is TGTGCCAGCAGCGCGGGCGGCGCCTATGGCTACACCTTC. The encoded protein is CASSAGGAYGYTF.